A single count supports the clone carrying this T cell receptor (beta chain). The antigen is not known. The identical CDR3 is also encoded by other nucleotide sequences in the sample. These data are taken from a study of siplizumab effects on memory and regulatory T cells. Profiling relied on immunoSEQ multiplex PCR, and the TCRdb table lists in-frame clones only, not all of them. The table lists some 100,000 clones, 80% to 95% of them singletons, with over 5.5% in the top ten. This CDR3 contains 13 residues. V dropped 2 bases and J dropped 1 base, with 5 bases sitting between them. Germline CDR1 and CDR2: SGHRS and YFSETQ. Study-level results: Major contributors to the alloresponse seemed to be naive T cells, which also appeared more diverse than memory cells.

The sequenced sample consisted of CD8+ T cells sorted from blood. The TCR sequence derives from a human donor in good health. The chain joins TRBV5-1 to TRBJ2-3; no clear D. The CDR3 DNA is TGCGCCAGCAGCTTAGAGGGCACAGATACGCAGTATTTT. Protein: CASSLEGTDTQYF.